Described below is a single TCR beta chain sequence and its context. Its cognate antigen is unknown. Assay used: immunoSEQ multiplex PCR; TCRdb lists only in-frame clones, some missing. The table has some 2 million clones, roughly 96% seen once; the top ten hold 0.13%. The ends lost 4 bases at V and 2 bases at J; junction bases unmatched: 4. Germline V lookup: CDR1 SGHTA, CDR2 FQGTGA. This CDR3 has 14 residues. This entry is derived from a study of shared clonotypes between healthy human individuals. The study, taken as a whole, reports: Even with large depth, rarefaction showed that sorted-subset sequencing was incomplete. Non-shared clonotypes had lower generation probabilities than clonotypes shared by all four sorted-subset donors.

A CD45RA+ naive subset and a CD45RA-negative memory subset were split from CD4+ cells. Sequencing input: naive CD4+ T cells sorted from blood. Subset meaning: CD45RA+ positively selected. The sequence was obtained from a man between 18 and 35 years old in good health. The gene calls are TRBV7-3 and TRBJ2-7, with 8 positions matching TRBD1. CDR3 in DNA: TGTGCCAGCAGCTCCCGACAGGGGCCCTACGAGCAGTACTTC. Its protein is CASSSRQGPYEQYF.